The 24 T cell receptor beta chains listed next were all sequenced from one sample in a study of OX40 agonist ivuxolimab in advanced cancers. Clones were sequenced by immunoSEQ multiplex PCR, and TCRdb holds only the in-frame ones, with some missing. Of 65,000 to 85,000 clones listed, approximately 89% were seen once; the top ten hold about 0.2%. The sample in question was CD4+ or CD8+ T cells sorted from blood, obtained in a trial of the OX40 agonist ivuxolimab. Receptor source: an adult with an advanced solid tumor such as melanoma, head and neck, liver or kidney cancer.

In its sample, this clone was seen once. The chain is built from TRBV27 and TRBJ2-2, with a weak D call TRBD1 (6 bases). The V end lost 2 bases, the J end lost 7 bases, and 11 bases lay between the germline ends. This CDR3 comprises 14 residues. Germline-derived CDR1 and CDR2 are MNHEY and SMNVEV (reference sequence). DNA for the CDR3: TGTGCCAGCAGTTTAACACTAGGGGGCGGGGAGCTGTTTTTT. This codes for CASSLTLGGGELFF.

The chain uses TRBV9 and TRBJ2-2; D gene ambiguous. Germline CDR1 is SGDLS and CDR2 is YYNGEE. Between the trimmed V and J ends, which lost 5 bases and 2 bases, there was a span of 7 bases. There are 13 residues in the CDR3. The CDR3 spells CASSGLNTGELFF. CDR3 bases: TGTGCCAGCAGTGGGCTAAACACCGGGGAGCTGTTTTTT.

For the CDR3, the DNA is TGCAGCGTAGTAGGCTCGGCAGATACGCAGTATTTT. Translating gives CSVVGSADTQYF. The chain links TRBV29-1 to TRBJ2-3, with D uncertain. The V gene's germline CDR1 is SQVTM and CDR2 ANQGSEA. The ends were cut back, 6 bases at V and 4 bases at J, with 11 bases in the middle. This CDR3 contains 12 residues.

The V and J genes are TRBV6-5 and TRBJ1-4; perhaps TRBD1 as D (6 bases). CDR3 length equals 13 residues. Germline assignment: CDR1 MNHEY and CDR2 SVGAGI. Trimming removed 5 bases at V and 13 bases at J, with 17 bases between. The CDR3 region has the DNA TGTGCCAGCAGTACCCGGACAGTGAGGCTACTGTTTTTT. It encodes CASSTRTVRLLFF.

With regard to this clone: The same CDR3 also results from other DNA sequences found in this sample. This chain links TRBV29-1 with TRBJ1-2; possible D gene TRBD1, 5 bases. The V end lost 6 bases, the J end lost 6 bases, and 14 bases lay between the germline ends. This CDR3 spans 12 amino acids. The germline V gene has CDR1 SQVTM and CDR2 ANQGSEA. CDR3 residues: CSVAHNRNGYTF. The CDR3 coding sequence is TGCAGCGTCGCTCATAACAGGAATGGCTACACCTTC.

J is TRBJ2-7 and V is TRBV19; D is possibly TRBD1 (6 bases). There are 12 residues in the CDR3. The germline V gene has CDR1 LNHDA and CDR2 SQIVND (reference sequence). The V end was cut by 8 bases, the J end by 9 bases, with 17 bases between. CDR3 sequence reads: CASRDTAWVQYF. CDR3 DNA sequence: TGTGCCAGTCGGGACACCGCGTGGGTGCAGTACTTC. The full variable domain, its missing parts supplied by reference TRBV19 and TRBJ2-7, is DGGITQSPKYLFRKEGQNVTLSCEQNLNHDAMYWYRQDPGQGLRLIYYSQIVNDFQKGDIAEGYSVSREKKESFPLTVTSAQKNPTAFYLCASRDTAWVQYFGPGTRLTVT.

Only a few counts were recorded for this clone. CDR3 loop: CASSQDIRVGTRELFF. CDR3 bases: TGCGCCAGCAGCCAAGATATCAGGGTCGGTACCAGGGAGCTGTTTTTT. The chain has TRBV4-1 and TRBJ2-2; tentatively, D is TRBD1 (5 bases). CDR3 size: 16 residues. CDR1 and CDR2 (germline): MGHRA, YSYEKL. V was cut by 0 bases and J by 9 bases, with 17 bases left in between.

This chain uses TRBV5-6 with TRBJ1-1, with no clear D. This CDR3 is 14 amino acids long. Per the germline V gene, CDR1 is SGHDT and CDR2 is YYEEEE. V lost 2 bases to trimming and J lost 1 base, with 9 bases between them. In DNA, the CDR3 is TGTGCCAGCAGCTTCGGATACAGGAACACTGAAGCTTTCTTT. This codes for CASSFGYRNTEAFF. Looking up the rest from reference TRBV5-6 and TRBJ1-1 gives the full variable domain: DAGVTQSPTHLIKTRGQQVTLRCSPKSGHDTVSWYQQALGQGPQFIFQYYEEEERQRGNFPDRFSGHQFPNYSSELNVNALLLGDSALYLCASSFGYRNTEAFFGQGTRLTVV.

The chain carries TRBV5-4 and TRBJ1-1; D unclear. V gave up 0 bases and J gave up 1 base, with 7 bases separating them. The CDR3 consists of 14 residues. Germline assignment: CDR1 SGHNT and CDR2 YYREEE (reference sequence). The CDR3 spells CASSLEVANTEAFF. CDR3 coding DNA: TGTGCCAGCAGCTTGGAAGTGGCGAACACTGAAGCTTTCTTT. Combining the CDR3 with reference TRBV5-4 and TRBJ1-1 gives the whole variable domain ETGVTQSPTHLIKTRGQQVTLRCSSQSGHNTVSWYQQALGQGPQFIFQYYREEENGRGNFPPRFSGLQFPNYSSELNVNALELDDSALYLCASSLEVANTEAFFGQGTRLTVV.

This clone was counted a single time. V usage is TRBV7-8 and J usage is TRBJ2-2, with 8 positions matching TRBD2. The CDR3 sequence is 15 residues long. CDR1 and CDR2 (germline): SGHVS, FQNEAQ. V lost 4 bases, J lost 6 bases, and 7 bases stayed unmatched. CDR3 in DNA: TGTGCCAGCAGCTCTTCCCGGGGGGGGGCCGGGGAGCTGTTTTTT. Amino acid sequence: CASSSSRGGAGELFF.

This sequence joins TRBV18 and TRBJ2-1; maybe TRBD2 (6 bases). The CDR3 length is 15 residues. V lost 4 bases, J lost 0 bases, and 10 bases lay in between. CDR1 is KGHSH and CDR2 is LQKENI in the germline V gene. The CDR3 region is CASSRGRLSYNEQFF. The CDR3 nucleotides are TGTGCCAGCTCACGGGGGAGGCTCTCCTACAATGAGCAGTTCTTC. The full variable domain, completed using reference TRBV18 and TRBJ2-1, is NAGVMQNPRHLVRRRGQEARLRCSPMKGHSHVYWYRQLPEEGLKFMVYLQKENIIDESGMPKERFSAEFPKEGPSILRIQQVVRGDSAAYFCASSRGRLSYNEQFFGPGTRLTVL.

The rearrangement links TRBV4-1 to TRBJ1-1; D remains ambiguous. The CDR3 is 13 amino acids. The V and J ends lost 0 bases and 8 bases respectively, with 10 bases between them. Germline CDR1 reads MGHRA; CDR2 reads YSYEKL. CDR3 sequence (DNA): TGCGCCAGCAGCCAAGATGTCATACCCGAAGCTTTCTTT. Protein sequence: CASSQDVIPEAFF.

The chain joins TRBV27 to TRBJ2-2; D ambiguous. The germline V gene encodes CDR1 MNHEY and CDR2 SMNVEV (reference sequence). This CDR3 comprises 13 residues. Trimming took 5 bases from V and 7 from J, leaving 11 bases between them. CDR3 region: CASSRIESGELFF. The CDR3 DNA reads TGTGCCAGCAGTCGGATCGAGAGCGGGGAGCTGTTTTTT.

The CDR3 spells CASSLRAGGTEAFF. The CDR3 DNA reads as TGCGCCAGCAGCTTGAGGGCAGGGGGCACTGAAGCTTTCTTT. The V call is TRBV5-1, the J call TRBJ1-1; the match to TRBD1 covers 7 bases. Per germline, CDR1 SGHRS and CDR2 YFSETQ. The CDR3 has 14 residues. The trim removed 1 base at V and 4 bases at J, leaving 4 bases unmatched.

The genes are TRBV4-1 and TRBJ2-1; tentatively, D is TRBD2 (6 bases). The germline V gene encodes CDR1 MGHRA and CDR2 YSYEKL. This CDR3 has 15 residues. V was cut by 0 bases and J by 9 bases, with 15 bases left in between. The CDR3 DNA is TGCGCCAGCAGCCAAGATCGGCTGATGGGGGGTGAGCAGTTCTTC. As protein: CASSQDRLMGGEQFF.

The chain is built from TRBV14 and TRBJ2-3; TRBD2 matches 9 bases. The germline CDR1 and CDR2 sequences are SGHDN and FVKESK. Trimming at V came to 1 base and at J to 4 bases, leaving 6 bases not matched to a gene. CDR3 size: 16 residues. CDR3: CASSQGLAGRSDTQYF. CDR3 sequence (DNA): TGTGCCAGCAGCCAAGGCCTAGCGGGGAGGTCAGATACGCAGTATTTT.

CDR3 residues: CASSGVPGVGIYEQYF. The CDR3 bases are TGTGCCAGCAGCGGGGTACCAGGGGTGGGGATCTACGAGCAGTACTTC. V gene TRBV5-5 combines with J gene TRBJ2-7; perhaps TRBD1 as D (6 bases). Trimming shortened V by 4 bases and J by 3 bases, and 20 bases separated the two germline ends. This CDR3 region has 16 residues. CDR1 and CDR2 (germline): SGHKS, YYEKEE (reference sequence).

The chain has TRBV18 and TRBJ2-2; a weak D match, TRBD2 (5 bases). From germline, CDR1 is KGHSH and CDR2 LQKENI. V lost 3 bases and J 6 bases, leaving 17 bases between the germline ends. The CDR3 loop spans 16 amino acids. The CDR3 region has the DNA TGTGCCAGCTCACCCCAAGGACTCCCCCTCCCCGGGGAGCTGTTTTTT. Amino acids: CASSPQGLPLPGELFF.

The chain employs TRBV19 and TRBJ1-1, with D unclear. V was trimmed by 7 bases and J by 0 bases, leaving 12 bases between them. The CDR3 has 14 amino acids. Looked up from germline, CDR1 is LNHDA and CDR2 is SQIVND (reference sequence). The CDR3 coding sequence is TGTGCCAGTACCTTTGAAGGGATGAACACTGAAGCTTTCTTT. Its translation: CASTFEGMNTEAFF.

The V gene is TRBV7-2, the J gene TRBJ1-1; D uncertain. V lost 7 bases and J lost 3, with 12 bases in between. The CDR3 is 13 amino acids. Germline V gene sequence: CDR1 SGHTA, CDR2 FQGNSA. CDR3 bases: TGTGCCAGCACCCTGGGTATACACACTGAAGCTTTCTTT. Protein: CASTLGIHTEAFF. Drawing the rest from reference TRBV7-2 and TRBJ1-1, the complete variable domain is GAGVSQSPSNKVTEKGKDVELRCDPISGHTALYWYRQSLGQGLEFLIYFQGNSAPDKSGLPSDRFSAERTGGSVSTLTIQRTQQEDSAVYLCASTLGIHTEAFFGQGTRLTVV.

The chain has TRBV5-4 and TRBJ2-5; possible D gene TRBD1, 6 bases. Germline CDR1 reads SGHNT; CDR2 reads YYREEE (reference sequence). The V end lost 2 bases, the J end lost 4 bases, and 9 bases lay between the germline ends. This CDR3 is 13 amino acids long. This CDR3 reads CASSFRGGETQYF. The CDR3 region has the DNA TGTGCCAGCAGCTTCAGGGGTGGAGAGACCCAGTACTTC.

CDR3 sequence reads: CASSGGTSGTYEQYF. CDR3 nucleotides: TGTGCCAGCAGCGGCGGGACTAGCGGGACGTACGAGCAGTACTTC. V gene TRBV2 combines with J gene TRBJ2-7; the match to TRBD2 covers 13 bases. The CDR3 contains 15 residues. Germline V CDR1 and CDR2: SNHLY, FYNNEI. V shed 6 bases, J shed 4 bases, and the junction held 6 bases outside the gene matches. Full variable domain (rest looked up from reference TRBV2 and TRBJ2-7): EPEVTQTPSHQVTQMGQEVILRCVPISNHLYFYWYRQILGQKVEFLVSFYNNEISEKSEIFDDQFSVERPDGSNFTLKIRSTKLEDSAMYFCASSGGTSGTYEQYFGPGTRLTVT.

J is TRBJ2-7 and V is TRBV6-1; 8 nucleotides match TRBD1. Germline trimming cut 6 bases from V and 2 bases from J; bases unmatched to any gene: 6. The CDR3 runs 14 residues. Looked up from germline, CDR1 is MNHNS and CDR2 is SASEGT. CDR3 nucleotides: TGTGCCAGCAGCGGACAGGGTCCCCCCTACGAGCAGTACTTC. It is translated as CASSGQGPPYEQYF.

V is TRBV19 and J is TRBJ2-1; 11 nucleotides match TRBD2. The J segment lost 5 bases and the V segment lost 6 bases, leaving 6 bases of the junction unmatched. Per germline, CDR1 LNHDA and CDR2 SQIVND (reference sequence). The CDR3 covers 15 residues. The DNA of the CDR3 is TGTGCCAGTAGGATCCCGGGACTAGCGGACAATGAGCAGTTCTTC. The encoded protein is CASRIPGLADNEQFF.